This paragraph reports one T cell receptor beta chain. This sample was taken from a study of control samples from healthy donors and cancer patients. Assay used: immunoSEQ multiplex PCR; TCRdb lists only in-frame clones, some missing. The profile shows roughly 25,000 clones, roughly 91% of them singletons. Sequenced input: PBMCs. The source of this sequence is a man aged 45-65 years with lung cancer.

CDR3 sequence reads: CATRGTGTTDTQYF. CDR3 bases: TGTGCCACCAGAGGGACAGGGACCACAGATACGCAGTATTTT. The chain is built from TRBV24-1 and TRBJ2-3, with 9 bases lining up with TRBD1. This CDR3 region has 14 residues. The germline gives CDR1 KGHDR, CDR2 SFDVKD. V trimming: 7 bases; J trimming: 2 bases; junction bases outside the gene matches: 3.